This T cell receptor (beta chain) was observed in a study of blood T cell repertoires in COVID-19. Study in general: T cells, B-cell-depleted T cells, or PBMCs provided the cDNA or gDNA that served as material.

Generated by immunoSEQ multiplex PCR, the TCRdb table keeps only in-frame clones and is missing some. The sample records 90,000 to 100,000 clones, approximately 86% being singletons. This CDR3 has 14 residues. CDR1 and CDR2 from the germline V gene are SGHNT and YYREEE (reference sequence). The junction had 5 bases not matched to a gene; V was cut back by 4 bases and J by 4 bases. The genes are TRBV5-4 and TRBJ2-7; 10 nucleotides line up with TRBD1. This sequence originates from a man older than 75 with acute or convalescent COVID-19. Specimen: peripheral blood. The CDR3 sequence: CASSPGTGEYEQYF. The CDR3 coding sequence is TGTGCCAGCAGCCCCGGGACAGGGGAGTACGAGCAGTACTTC.